This is a list of T cell receptor beta chains from one sample in a study of identical twins. TCRdb itself ran the 5' RACE reads through MiXCR, one entry per CDR3 protein. The sample includes hundreds of thousands of distinct CDR3 sequences, about 20% of them seen just once. A further study also used this sample, focusing on yellow fever vaccine responses in identical twins.

The sample consisted of CD4+ T cells sorted from blood. These receptors came from a woman aged 18-29 years in good health. Both conserved end residues are part of each CDR3. A D gene is named only where the DNA matches it firmly. The size entry is marked missing in some rows and otherwise reads once, few, many or a size class.

TRBV5-1	TRBD2	TRBJ2-2	NA	TGCGCCAGCACCCGGATCCCAAGCGGGGGCACCGGGGAGCTGTTTTTT	CASTRIPSGGTGELFF
TRBV25-1	NA	TRBJ2-5	NA	TGTGCCAGCAGTGTAAGCCAAGGGACCCAGTACTTC	CASSVSQGTQYF
TRBV3-1	NA	TRBJ1-5	NA	TGTGCCAGCAGCCGAGGGACAACCAGGGGTCAGCCCCAGCATTTT	CASSRGTTRGQPQHF
TRBV10-3	NA	TRBJ2-7	few	TGTGCCACCCGTACCGAAGCAGCGTCCTACGAGCAGTACTTC	CATRTEAASYEQYF
TRBV11-1	NA	TRBJ2-2	few	TGTGCCAGCAAGAACGCGAAGAACACCGGGGAGCTGTTTTTT	CASKNAKNTGELFF
TRBV5-6	TRBD2	TRBJ2-1	NA	TGTGCCAGCAGCTTGGTCCCGGGACTAGCGGGAGGAAGCTCCTACAATGAGCAGTTCTTC	CASSLVPGLAGGSSYNEQFF
TRBV5-1	NA	TRBJ2-3	few	TGCGCCAGCAGCTTGGCGGGACCCCGCACAGATACGCAGTATTTT	CASSLAGPRTDTQYF
TRBV6-1	TRBD2	TRBJ2-3	NA	TGTGCCAGCAGTGAAGTCAGCGGGGGAATCAGCACAGATACGCAGTATTTT	CASSEVSGGISTDTQYF
TRBV20-1	NA	TRBJ1-5	few	TGCAGTGCTCAAGAAGTTGCAGCCCAGCATTTT	CSAQEVAAQHF
TRBV5-1	NA	TRBJ2-7	once	TGCGCCAGCAGCCCCCTCCAGGGGGGTGAGCAGTACTTC	CASSPLQGGEQYF
TRBV10-3	NA	TRBJ2-1	few	TGTGCCATCAGTGAGCCCAGTCTCGTGGCGTTCTTC	CAISEPSLVAFF
TRBV3-1	TRBD1	TRBJ2-5	few	TGTGCCAGCAGCCCACCCGGGACAGGGTCAGAGACCCAGTACTTC	CASSPPGTGSETQYF
TRBV5-1	NA	TRBJ2-5	NA	TGCGCCAGCAGCTTTTTGGAGGGCCGGGGGGAGACCCAGTACTTC	CASSFLEGRGETQYF
TRBV19	NA	TRBJ2-7	NA	TGTGCCACCGCAGGAGGGGTTGGGGGGCCGGTGAGCTCCTACGAGCAGTACTTC	CATAGGVGGPVSSYEQYF
TRBV20-1	NA	TRBJ2-7	NA	TGCAGTGCTAGCGGGGCCCTAGACTACGAGCAGTACTTC	CSASGALDYEQYF
TRBV3-1	NA	TRBJ1-2	few	TGTGCCAGCAGCCAAGATCTAGGGCTTTATGGCTACACCTTC	CASSQDLGLYGYTF
TRBV12-3/TRBV12-4	NA	TRBJ2-2	few	TGTGCCAGCAGTTTATCCCGACTGACAGTGAACACCGGGGAGCTGTTTTTT	CASSLSRLTVNTGELFF
TRBV5-6	NA	TRBJ2-3	NA	TGTGCCAGCAGCCGAGACCGGATCACAGATACGCAGTATTTT	CASSRDRITDTQYF
TRBV10-3	NA	TRBJ2-3	NA	TGTGCCATCAATGGGGCCCCCACAGATACGCAGTATTTT	CAINGAPTDTQYF
TRBV29-1	TRBD1	TRBJ2-7	many	TGCAGCGTTGTAACAGGGGGCGCTTCCGAGCAGTACTTC	CSVVTGGASEQYF
TRBV6-1	TRBD1	TRBJ2-7	once	TGTGCCAGCAGCTCAACCGGGACAGATTACGAGCAGTACTTC	CASSSTGTDYEQYF
TRBV24-1	NA	TRBJ2-2	many	TGTGCCACCAGTGGGGCGGCGAACACCGGGGAGCTGTTTTTT	CATSGAANTGELFF
TRBV2	NA	TRBJ2-1	NA	TGTGCCAGCAGGTTACAGAGGGGGGCCTACAATGAGCAGTTCTTC	CASRLQRGAYNEQFF
TRBV5-1	TRBD1	TRBJ1-6	NA	TGCGCCAGCAGCCGCGTCGGACAGGGTGATTCACCCCTCCACTTT	CASSRVGQGDSPLHF
TRBV28	NA	TRBJ2-3	NA	TGTGCCAGCAGCCTCGTGGGGGCTGGGAGCACAGATACGCAGTATTTT	CASSLVGAGSTDTQYF
TRBV28	NA	TRBJ2-6	NA	TGTGCCAGCAGTCCAAGAATCTCTGGGGCCAACGTCCTGACTTTC	CASSPRISGANVLTF
TRBV25-1	NA	TRBJ2-5	NA	TGTGCCAGCAGTGAATCGGCAAGGTGGACCCAGTACTTC	CASSESARWTQYF
TRBV6-5	NA	TRBJ2-1	NA	TGTGCCAGCAGTCAGCCCCCACAGGGACCGTTCTTC	CASSQPPQGPFF
TRBV29-1	TRBD1	TRBJ2-7	few	TGCAGCGCCAAGGGACAGAGCGCTACCTACGAGCAGTACTTC	CSAKGQSATYEQYF
TRBV4-1	TRBD2	TRBJ2-5	NA	TGCGCCAGCAGCCAAGGCCCTCTGACTAGCGGACAAGAGACCCAGTACTTC	CASSQGPLTSGQETQYF
TRBV25-1	NA	TRBJ2-1	NA	TGTGCCAGCAGGGGCCCATTGAGAGATGAGCAGTTCTTC	CASRGPLRDEQFF
TRBV9	NA	TRBJ2-3	NA	TGTGCCAGCAGCGCAGGAGGTTGGACAGATACGCAGTATTTT	CASSAGGWTDTQYF
TRBV2	TRBD2	TRBJ2-1	NA	TGTGCCAGCAGTGGGCTAGCGGTCAACAATGAGCAGTTCTTC	CASSGLAVNNEQFF
TRBV11-1	TRBD2	TRBJ2-1	few	TGTGCCAGCAGCCCGAGGGACTATGGCGCTAGATTCGGGAATGAGCAGTTCTTC	CASSPRDYGARFGNEQFF
TRBV7-9	NA	TRBJ2-2	few	TGTGCCAGCAGAGAAGCGAACACCGGGGAGCTGTTTTTT	CASREANTGELFF
TRBV5-1	NA	TRBJ2-2	NA	TGCGCCAGCAGCTTGACGTCGGGAGGACAGGGATCCACCGGGGAGCTGTTTTTT	CASSLTSGGQGSTGELFF
TRBV20-1	TRBD2	TRBJ2-3	many	TGCAGTGCTAGAGGGATTGGACTAGCGGGAATGAATACGCAGTATTTT	CSARGIGLAGMNTQYF
TRBV3-1	NA	TRBJ2-3	few	TGTGCCAGCAGCCATCACACAGATACGCAGTATTTT	CASSHHTDTQYF